The 22 T cell receptor beta chains in this list originate from one sample, sequenced in a study of shared clonotypes between healthy human individuals (dated by TCRdb to 2019 to 2021). Receptor libraries were prepared by the immunoSEQ multiplex PCR assay. TCRdb's version of the immuneACCESS table is confined to in-frame rearrangements and falls short of the full clone set. An unresolved V gene accounts for under half of the shortfall where checked; the remainder is of unknown origin. Present in this sample are about 1.1 million clones, roughly 80% of which were seen just once. 0.89% of the sample comes from the top ten. Sequencing was done on a sample of memory CD4+ T cells from PBMCs. The sample's cell subset or site, from its label and the paper: CD45RA-negative fraction. The receptors were sampled from a man between 18 and 29 years old in good health. Some clones in this sample may be carry-over from other donors' samples.

This clone has more than one count but fewer than ten. The rearrangement joins TRBV2 to TRBJ2-2, with D possibly matching TRBD2 (6 bases). Germline assignment: CDR1 SNHLY and CDR2 FYNNEI. V lost 7 bases to trimming and J lost 3 bases, with 18 bases between them. This CDR3 has 16 amino acids. CDR3 nucleotides: TGTGCCAGCACCCCGTCGGGGGTCGTGGACACCGGGGAGCTGTTTTTT. It codes for CASTPSGVVDTGELFF. The full variable domain, with the rest looked up from reference TRBV2 and TRBJ2-2, is EPEVTQTPSHQVTQMGQEVILRCVPISNHLYFYWYRQILGQKVEFLVSFYNNEISEKSEIFDDQFSVERPDGSNFTLKIRSTKLEDSAMYFCASTPSGVVDTGELFFGEGSRLTVL.

J is TRBJ2-1 and V is TRBV7-9; maybe TRBD1 (5 bases). Germline V lookup: CDR1 SEHNR, CDR2 FQNEAQ (reference sequence). V shed 1 base and J shed 8 bases, with 12 bases lying between them. This CDR3 has 14 residues. The CDR3 spells CASSLGGGFHEQFF. The CDR3 DNA is TGTGCCAGCAGCTTAGGGGGCGGCTTCCATGAGCAGTTCTTC. The full variable domain, rest sourced from reference TRBV7-9 and TRBJ2-1, is DTGVSQNPRHKITKRGQNVTFRCDPISEHNRLYWYRQTLGQGPEFLTYFQNEAQLEKSRLLSDRFSAERPKGSFSTLEIQRTEQGDSAMYLCASSLGGGFHEQFFGPGTRLTVL.

The count of this clone is one. V and J are TRBV7-9 and TRBJ1-6; the D is unclear. CDR1 and CDR2 (germline): SEHNR, FQNEAQ (reference sequence). Trimming took off 1 base at V and 7 bases at J, with 11 bases between the two ends. There are 15 residues in the CDR3. The CDR3 loop is CASSLVGRRNSPLHF. The CDR3 DNA reads TGTGCCAGCAGCTTAGTAGGACGGCGCAATTCACCCCTCCACTTT.

V and J are TRBV7-2 and TRBJ2-3, with TRBD2 matching 8 bases. The V gene end was trimmed by 3 bases and the J gene end by 0 bases; junction bases not matched to a gene: 8. Germline V gene sequence: CDR1 SGHTA, CDR2 FQGNSA. The length of the CDR3 is 17 residues. The CDR3 here is CASSLTLAGTSTDTQYF. The CDR3 DNA reads as TGTGCCAGCAGCTTGACCCTAGCGGGTACTAGCACAGATACGCAGTATTTT.

This chain connects TRBV5-1 to TRBJ1-1, with TRBD1 as a possible D gene (5 bases). The CDR3 spans 15 residues. V was shortened by 0 bases and J by 3 bases, with 12 bases between the two germline ends. CDR1 is SGHRS, CDR2 YFSETQ, per germline. The CDR3: CASSLVISGDTEAFF. The DNA for the CDR3 is TGCGCCAGCAGCTTGGTAATTTCGGGGGACACTGAAGCTTTCTTT.

The gene calls are TRBV4-3 and TRBJ2-1; TRBD2 matches at 7 bases. The CDR3 spans 15 residues. J gave up 6 bases and V 0 bases, and 5 bases lay outside the gene matches. Germline CDR1 and CDR2: LGHNA and YSLEER. The CDR3 loop reads CASSQDLGGINEQFF. The DNA for the CDR3 is TGCGCCAGCAGCCAAGATCTGGGGGGGATCAATGAGCAGTTCTTC.

The genes are TRBV5-1 and TRBJ2-2; D perhaps matches TRBD1 (6 bases). The germline V gene has CDR1 SGHRS and CDR2 YFSETQ. Deletions cut 4 bases from V and 2 bases from J, with 12 bases between. The CDR3 covers 15 residues. The CDR3 region is CASSPGTLNTGELFF. CDR3 in DNA: TGCGCCAGCAGCCCCGGGACATTAAACACCGGGGAGCTGTTTTTT.

The table lists this clone with a count of one. V usage is TRBV6-1 and J usage is TRBJ2-7; D is undetermined. Trimming stripped 5 bases from V and 7 bases from J, with 9 bases between. Germline V lookup: CDR1 MNHNS, CDR2 SASEGT. The CDR3 sequence is 11 residues long. The CDR3 region is CASSQSREQYF. DNA of the CDR3: TGTGCCAGCAGTCAGTCAAGGGAGCAGTACTTC.

This clone was observed at least ten times. CDR3 region: CASSLSSRAYGYTF. The CDR3 nucleotides are TGTGCCAGCAGCTTGAGTTCGCGGGCCTATGGCTACACCTTC. V and J are TRBV7-8 and TRBJ1-2; D remains unclear. The V and J ends lost 3 bases and 4 bases respectively, with 12 bases between them. This CDR3 spans 14 amino acids. Germline-derived CDR1 and CDR2 are SGHVS and FQNEAQ.

This clone has more than one count but fewer than ten. V gene TRBV4-1 combines with J gene TRBJ2-4, with 8 bases identical to TRBD2. V shed 1 base and J 7 bases; nucleotides not matched to a gene: 12. Germline values: CDR1 MGHRA, CDR2 YSYEKL. The CDR3 sequence is 17 residues long. CDR3 DNA sequence: TGCGCCAGCAGCCAAGTGGCCAGCGGGAGCGTGTCGAACATTCAGTACTTC. Translated: CASSQVASGSVSNIQYF.

This clone was seen more than once but under ten times. A much larger clonotype is one base distant, so this may be a read error. This chain uses TRBV29-1 with TRBJ1-1, with D maybe TRBD1 (5 bases). Trimming pared 6 bases from V and 3 bases from J, leaving 5 bases between. This CDR3 region has 10 residues. CDR1 and CDR2 from the germline V gene are SQVTM and ANQGSEA. CDR3 in DNA: TGCAGCGTGGGGGACACTGAAGCTTTCTTT. The encoded protein is CSVGDTEAFF.

This sequence joins TRBV9 and TRBJ2-7; perhaps TRBD2 as D (6 bases). V lost 5 bases and J lost 7, with 22 bases in between. This CDR3 spans 15 amino acids. Germline lookup yields CDR1 SGDLS and CDR2 YYNGEE. This chain's CDR3 is CASSTGGLARREQYF. The CDR3 nucleotides read TGTGCCAGCAGTACCGGCGGGCTAGCGCGAAGGGAGCAGTACTTC.

This clone was seen a few times. The same CDR3 arises from other DNA sequences in this sample as well. The genes are TRBV4-1 and TRBJ1-2, with a weak D call TRBD1 (6 bases). CDR3 length: 14 amino acids. V gave up 5 bases and J gave up 4 bases, with 14 bases separating them. The germline CDR1 and CDR2 sequences are MGHRA and YSYEKL. The CDR3 sequence is CASSRPDSFYGYTF. Here the CDR3 DNA reads TGCGCCAGCAGCAGGCCGGACAGCTTCTATGGCTACACCTTC.

This chain connects TRBV29-1 to TRBJ2-1; D not certain. V lost 7 bases to trimming and J lost 4 bases, with 2 bases between them. The germline V gene encodes CDR1 SQVTM and CDR2 ANQGSEA. The CDR3 covers 9 residues. CDR3 sequence: CSAYNEQFF. The CDR3 bases are TGCAGCGCTTACAATGAGCAGTTCTTC.

The J gene is TRBJ1-3, the V gene TRBV19; maybe TRBD1 (6 bases). The CDR3 is 14 amino acids. The V and J ends lost 7 bases and 1 base respectively, with 11 bases between them. Germline V gene lookup returns CDR1 LNHDA and CDR2 SQIVND (reference sequence). In DNA, the CDR3 is TGTGCCAGTACAAGAGGGGGGTCTGGAAACACCATATATTTT. This encodes CASTRGGSGNTIYF.

The chain combines TRBV6-5 with TRBJ2-5, with D perhaps matching TRBD1 (6 bases). The J call is in doubt because the DNA end fits TRBJ2-7 better. The CDR3 runs 13 residues. Germline CDR1 reads MNHEY; CDR2 reads SVGAGI. Here the CDR3 reads CASSRDTNYEQYF. In DNA form, the CDR3 reads TGTGCCAGCAGTCGGGACACCAACTACGAGCAGTACTTC.

V usage is TRBV11-2 and J usage is TRBJ1-2; 8 bases align to TRBD1. J gave up 4 bases and V 5 bases, and 9 bases lay outside the gene matches. CDR3 size: 15 residues. CDR1 and CDR2 from the germline V gene are SGHAT and FQNNGV. CDR3 coding DNA: TGTGCCAGCAGCCCAAGGGGACAGGCCTCCTATGGCTACACCTTC. This sequence encodes CASSPRGQASYGYTF.

This rearrangement joins TRBV30 to TRBJ1-5, with unresolved D. Germline V lookup: CDR1 GTSNPN, CDR2 SVGIG (reference sequence). This CDR3 spans 14 amino acids. V was cut by 0 bases and J by 6 bases, with 12 bases left in between. The CDR3 loop reads CAWSVPVGSQPQHF. The DNA for the CDR3 is TGTGCCTGGAGTGTACCGGTAGGGAGTCAGCCCCAGCATTTT.

This chain connects TRBV7-3 to TRBJ2-7, with 9 positions matching TRBD1. The ends lost 4 bases at V and 0 bases at J; junction bases unmatched: 7. CDR1 is SGHTA and CDR2 is FQGTGA in the germline V gene. This CDR3 has 16 amino acids. CDR3: CASSSSPGQGSYEQYF. CDR3 coding DNA: TGTGCCAGCAGCTCCTCCCCGGGACAGGGCTCCTACGAGCAGTACTTC.

This rearrangement joins TRBV5-6 to TRBJ2-3; TRBD1 might be the D (5 bases). This CDR3 region has 10 residues. Germline CDR1 is SGHDT and CDR2 is YYEEEE. Trimming removed 4 bases from V and 8 bases from J, with 5 bases in between. CDR3 sequence (DNA): TGTGCCAGCAGCGGGGCTACGCAGTATTTT. Translated: CASSGATQYF.

On this clone: The identical CDR3 is also encoded by other nucleotide sequences in the sample. The chain carries TRBV18 and TRBJ2-1; D is possibly TRBD2 (5 bases). This CDR3 contains 14 residues. Germline assignment: CDR1 KGHSH and CDR2 LQKENI. Trimming left V 2 bases short and J 0 bases short, with 5 bases between. This CDR3 is CASSPGSSYNEQFF. The CDR3 coding sequence is TGTGCCAGCTCACCAGGGAGCTCCTACAATGAGCAGTTCTTC.

The V call is TRBV11-2, the J call TRBJ2-7, with 13 bases that match TRBD2. From germline, CDR1 is SGHAT and CDR2 FQNNGV. There are 16 residues in the CDR3. V trimming: 6 bases; J trimming: 2 bases; junction bases outside the gene matches: 7. CDR3 in amino acids: CASRRTSGSLPYEQYF. The CDR3 DNA follows: TGTGCCAGCAGGCGGACTAGCGGGAGCCTCCCCTACGAGCAGTACTTC.